This paragraph reports one TCR beta chain. This entry is derived from a study of blood T cell repertoires in COVID-19. Across the study: Sources were T cells, B-cell-depleted T cells, or PBMCs; the material itself was cDNA or gDNA.

V shed 3 bases and J 6 bases; nucleotides not matched to a gene: 3. This CDR3 is built from 15 residues. The germline CDR1 and CDR2 sequences are SGHTA and FQGNSA. Authors' analysis steps: Amplifying reference gene primers gave estimates of nucleated cell counts. The repertoire was sequenced with immunoSEQ multiplex PCR; TCRdb's copy has only in-frame clones and lacks some. V and J calls and clone size are as listed in that table; D and trimming were resolved from the DNA. The sample has 98,000 or so clones; about 89% are singletons. Seattle patient enrollment occurred during active infection, with longitudinal follow-up thereafter.

The V call is TRBV7-2, the J call TRBJ2-1, with 12 positions matching TRBD2. This clonotype was sampled from a man between 60 and 75 years old with COVID-19, enrolled during active disease. Material: peripheral blood. CDR3 protein: CASSLMTSGGNEQFF. CDR3 DNA sequence: TGTGCCAGCAGCTTGATGACTAGCGGGGGCAATGAGCAGTTCTTC.